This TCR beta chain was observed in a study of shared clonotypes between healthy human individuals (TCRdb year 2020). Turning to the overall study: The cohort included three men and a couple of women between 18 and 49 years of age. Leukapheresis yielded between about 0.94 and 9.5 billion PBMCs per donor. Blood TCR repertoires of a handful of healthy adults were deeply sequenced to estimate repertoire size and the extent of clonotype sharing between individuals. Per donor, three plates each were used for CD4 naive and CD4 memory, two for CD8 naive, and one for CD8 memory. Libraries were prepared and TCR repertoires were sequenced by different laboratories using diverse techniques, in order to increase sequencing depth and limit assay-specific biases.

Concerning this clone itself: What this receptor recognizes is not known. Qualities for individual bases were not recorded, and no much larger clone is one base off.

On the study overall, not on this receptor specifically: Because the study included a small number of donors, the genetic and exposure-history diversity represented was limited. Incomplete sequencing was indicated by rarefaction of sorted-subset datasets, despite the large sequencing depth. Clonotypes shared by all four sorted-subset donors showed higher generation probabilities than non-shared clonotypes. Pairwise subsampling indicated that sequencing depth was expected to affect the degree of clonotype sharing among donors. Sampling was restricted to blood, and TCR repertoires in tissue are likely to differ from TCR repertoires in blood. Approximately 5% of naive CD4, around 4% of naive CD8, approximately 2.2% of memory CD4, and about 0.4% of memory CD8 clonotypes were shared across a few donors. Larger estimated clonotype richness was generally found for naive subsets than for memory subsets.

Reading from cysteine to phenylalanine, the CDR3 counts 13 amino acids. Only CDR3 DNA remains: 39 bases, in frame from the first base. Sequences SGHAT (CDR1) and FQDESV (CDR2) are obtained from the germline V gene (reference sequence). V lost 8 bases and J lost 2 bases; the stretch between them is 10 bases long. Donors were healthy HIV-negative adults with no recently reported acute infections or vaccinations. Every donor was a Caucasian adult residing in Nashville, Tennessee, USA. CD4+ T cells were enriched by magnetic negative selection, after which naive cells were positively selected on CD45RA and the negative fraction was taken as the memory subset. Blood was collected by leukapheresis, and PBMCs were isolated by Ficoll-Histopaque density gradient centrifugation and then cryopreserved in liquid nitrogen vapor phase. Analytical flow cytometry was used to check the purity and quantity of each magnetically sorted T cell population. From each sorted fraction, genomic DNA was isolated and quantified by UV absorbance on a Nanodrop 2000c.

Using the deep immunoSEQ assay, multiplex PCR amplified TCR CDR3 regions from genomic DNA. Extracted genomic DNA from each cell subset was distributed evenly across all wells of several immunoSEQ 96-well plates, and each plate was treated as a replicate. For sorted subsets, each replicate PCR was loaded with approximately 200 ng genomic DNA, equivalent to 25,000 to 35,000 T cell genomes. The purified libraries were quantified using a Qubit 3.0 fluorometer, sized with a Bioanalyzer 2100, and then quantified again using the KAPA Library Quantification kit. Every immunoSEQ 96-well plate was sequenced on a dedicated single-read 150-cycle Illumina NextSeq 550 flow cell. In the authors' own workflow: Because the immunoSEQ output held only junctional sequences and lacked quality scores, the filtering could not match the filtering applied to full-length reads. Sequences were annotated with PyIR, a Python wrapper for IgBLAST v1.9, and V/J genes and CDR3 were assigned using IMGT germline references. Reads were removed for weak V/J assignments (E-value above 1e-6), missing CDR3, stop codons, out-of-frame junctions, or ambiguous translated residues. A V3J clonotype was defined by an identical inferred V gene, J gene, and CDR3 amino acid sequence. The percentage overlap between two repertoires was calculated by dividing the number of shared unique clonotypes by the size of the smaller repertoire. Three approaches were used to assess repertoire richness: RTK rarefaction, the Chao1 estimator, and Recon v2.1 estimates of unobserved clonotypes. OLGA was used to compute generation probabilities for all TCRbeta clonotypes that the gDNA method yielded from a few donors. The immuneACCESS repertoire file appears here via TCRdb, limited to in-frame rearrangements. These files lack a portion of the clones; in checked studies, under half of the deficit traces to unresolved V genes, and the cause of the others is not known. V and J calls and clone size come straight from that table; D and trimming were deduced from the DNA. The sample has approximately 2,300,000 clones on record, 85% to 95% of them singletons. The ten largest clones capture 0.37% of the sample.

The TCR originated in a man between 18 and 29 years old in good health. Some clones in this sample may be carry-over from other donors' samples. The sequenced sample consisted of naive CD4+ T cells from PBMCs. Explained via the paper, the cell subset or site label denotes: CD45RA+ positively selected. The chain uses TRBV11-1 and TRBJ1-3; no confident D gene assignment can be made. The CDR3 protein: CASGPLAGNTIYF. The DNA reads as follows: TGTGCCAGCGGCCCTTTGGCTGGAAACACCATATATTTT.